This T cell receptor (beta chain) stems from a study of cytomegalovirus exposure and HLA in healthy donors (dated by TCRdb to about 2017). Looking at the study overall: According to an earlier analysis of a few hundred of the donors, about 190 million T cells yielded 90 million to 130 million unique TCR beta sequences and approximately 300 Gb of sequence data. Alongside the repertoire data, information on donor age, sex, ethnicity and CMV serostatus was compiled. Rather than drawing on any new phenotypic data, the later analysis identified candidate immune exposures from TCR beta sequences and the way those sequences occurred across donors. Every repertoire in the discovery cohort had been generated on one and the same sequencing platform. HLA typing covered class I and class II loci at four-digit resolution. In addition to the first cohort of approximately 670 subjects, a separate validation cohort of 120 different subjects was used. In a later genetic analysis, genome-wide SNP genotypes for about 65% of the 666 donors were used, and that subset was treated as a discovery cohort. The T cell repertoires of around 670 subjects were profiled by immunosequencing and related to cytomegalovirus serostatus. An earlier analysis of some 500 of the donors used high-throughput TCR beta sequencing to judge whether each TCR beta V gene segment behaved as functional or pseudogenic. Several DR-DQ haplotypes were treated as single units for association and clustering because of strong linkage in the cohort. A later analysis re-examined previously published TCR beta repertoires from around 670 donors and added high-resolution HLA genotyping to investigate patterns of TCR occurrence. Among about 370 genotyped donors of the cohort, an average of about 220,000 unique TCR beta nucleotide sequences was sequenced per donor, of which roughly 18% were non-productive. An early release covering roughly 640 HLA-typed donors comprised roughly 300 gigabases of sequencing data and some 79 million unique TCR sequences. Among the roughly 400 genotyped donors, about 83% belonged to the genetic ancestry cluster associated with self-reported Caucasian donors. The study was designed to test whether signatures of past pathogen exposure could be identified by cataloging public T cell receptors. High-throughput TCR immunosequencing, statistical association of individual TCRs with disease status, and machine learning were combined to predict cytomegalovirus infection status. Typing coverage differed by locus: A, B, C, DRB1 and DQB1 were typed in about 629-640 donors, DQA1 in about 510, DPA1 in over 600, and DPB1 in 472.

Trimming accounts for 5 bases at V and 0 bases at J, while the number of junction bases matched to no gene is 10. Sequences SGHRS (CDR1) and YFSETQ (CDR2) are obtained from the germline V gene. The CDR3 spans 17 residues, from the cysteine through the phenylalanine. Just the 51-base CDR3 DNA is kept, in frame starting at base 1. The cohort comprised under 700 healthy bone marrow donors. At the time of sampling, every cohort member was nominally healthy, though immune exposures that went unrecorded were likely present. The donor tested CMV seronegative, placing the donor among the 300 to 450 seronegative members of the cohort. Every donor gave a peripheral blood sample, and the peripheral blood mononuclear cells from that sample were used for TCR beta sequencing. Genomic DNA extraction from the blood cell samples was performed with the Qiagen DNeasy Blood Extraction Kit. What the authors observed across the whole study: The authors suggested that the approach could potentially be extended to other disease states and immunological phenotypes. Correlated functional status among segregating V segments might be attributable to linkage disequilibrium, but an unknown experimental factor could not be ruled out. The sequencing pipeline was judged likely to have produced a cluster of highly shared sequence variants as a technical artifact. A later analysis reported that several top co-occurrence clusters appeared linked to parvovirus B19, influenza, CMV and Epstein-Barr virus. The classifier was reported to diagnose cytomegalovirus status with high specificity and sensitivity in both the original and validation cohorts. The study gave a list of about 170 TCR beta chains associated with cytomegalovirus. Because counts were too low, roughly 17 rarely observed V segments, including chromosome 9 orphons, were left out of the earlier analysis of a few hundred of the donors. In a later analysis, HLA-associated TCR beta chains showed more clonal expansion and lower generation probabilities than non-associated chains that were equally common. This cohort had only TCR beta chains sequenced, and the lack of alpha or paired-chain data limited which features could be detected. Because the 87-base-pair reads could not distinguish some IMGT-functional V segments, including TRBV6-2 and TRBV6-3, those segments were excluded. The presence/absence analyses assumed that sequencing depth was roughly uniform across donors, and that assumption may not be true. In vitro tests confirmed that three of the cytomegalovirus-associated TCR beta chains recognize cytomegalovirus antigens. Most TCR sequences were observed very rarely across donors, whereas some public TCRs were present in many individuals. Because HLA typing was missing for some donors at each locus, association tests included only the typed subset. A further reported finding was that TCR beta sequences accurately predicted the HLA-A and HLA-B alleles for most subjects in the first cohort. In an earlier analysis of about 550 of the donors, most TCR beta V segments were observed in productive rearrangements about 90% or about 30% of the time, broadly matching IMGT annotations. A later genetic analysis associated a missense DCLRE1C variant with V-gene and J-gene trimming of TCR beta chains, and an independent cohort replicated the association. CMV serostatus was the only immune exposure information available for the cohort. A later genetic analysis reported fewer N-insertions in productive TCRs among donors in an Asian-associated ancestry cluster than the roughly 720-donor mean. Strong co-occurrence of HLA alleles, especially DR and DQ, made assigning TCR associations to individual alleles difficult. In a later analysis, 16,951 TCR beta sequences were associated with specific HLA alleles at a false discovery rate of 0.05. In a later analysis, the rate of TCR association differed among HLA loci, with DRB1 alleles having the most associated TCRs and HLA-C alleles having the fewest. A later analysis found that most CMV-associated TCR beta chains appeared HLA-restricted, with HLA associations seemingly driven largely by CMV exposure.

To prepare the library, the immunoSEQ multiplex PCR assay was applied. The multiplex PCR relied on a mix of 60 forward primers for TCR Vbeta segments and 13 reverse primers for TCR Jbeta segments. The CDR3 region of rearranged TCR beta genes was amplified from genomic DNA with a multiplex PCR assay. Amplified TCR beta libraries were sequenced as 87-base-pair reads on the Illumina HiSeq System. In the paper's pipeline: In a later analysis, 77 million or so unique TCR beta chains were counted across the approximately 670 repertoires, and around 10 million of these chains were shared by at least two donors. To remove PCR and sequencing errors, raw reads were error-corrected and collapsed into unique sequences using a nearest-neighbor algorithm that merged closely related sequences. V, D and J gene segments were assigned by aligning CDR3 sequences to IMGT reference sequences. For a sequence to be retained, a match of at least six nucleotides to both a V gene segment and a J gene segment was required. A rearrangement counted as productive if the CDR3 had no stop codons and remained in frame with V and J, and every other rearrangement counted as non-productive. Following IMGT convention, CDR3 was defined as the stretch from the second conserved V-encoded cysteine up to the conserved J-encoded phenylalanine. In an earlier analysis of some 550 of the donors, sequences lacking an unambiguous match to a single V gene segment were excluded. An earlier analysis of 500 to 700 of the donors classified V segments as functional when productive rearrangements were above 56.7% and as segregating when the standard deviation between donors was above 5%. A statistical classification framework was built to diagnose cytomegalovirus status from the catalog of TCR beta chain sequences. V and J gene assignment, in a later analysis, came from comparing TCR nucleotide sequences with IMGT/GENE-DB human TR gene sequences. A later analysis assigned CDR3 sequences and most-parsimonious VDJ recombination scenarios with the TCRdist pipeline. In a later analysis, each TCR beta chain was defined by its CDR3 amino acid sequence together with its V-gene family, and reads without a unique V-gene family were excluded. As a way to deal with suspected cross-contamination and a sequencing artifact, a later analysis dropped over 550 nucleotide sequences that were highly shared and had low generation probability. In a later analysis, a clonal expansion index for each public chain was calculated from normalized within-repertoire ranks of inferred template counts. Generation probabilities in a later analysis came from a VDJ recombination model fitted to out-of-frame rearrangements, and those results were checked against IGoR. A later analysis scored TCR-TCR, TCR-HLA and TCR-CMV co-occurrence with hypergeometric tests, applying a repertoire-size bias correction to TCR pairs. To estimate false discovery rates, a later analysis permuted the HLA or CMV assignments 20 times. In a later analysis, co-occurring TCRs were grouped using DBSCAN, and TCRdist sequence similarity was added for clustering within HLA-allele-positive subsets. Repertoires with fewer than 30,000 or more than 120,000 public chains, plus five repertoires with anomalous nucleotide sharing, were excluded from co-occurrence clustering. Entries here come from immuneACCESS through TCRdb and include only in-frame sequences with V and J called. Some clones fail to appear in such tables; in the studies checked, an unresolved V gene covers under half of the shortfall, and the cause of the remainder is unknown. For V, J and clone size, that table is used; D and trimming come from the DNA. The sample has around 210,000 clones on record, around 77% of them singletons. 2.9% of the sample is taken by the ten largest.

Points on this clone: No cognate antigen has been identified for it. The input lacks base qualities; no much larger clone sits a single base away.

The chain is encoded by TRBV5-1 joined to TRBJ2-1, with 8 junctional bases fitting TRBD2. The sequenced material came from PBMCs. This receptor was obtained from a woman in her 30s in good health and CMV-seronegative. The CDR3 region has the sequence CASRILAGPSSYNEQFF. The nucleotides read TGCGCCAGCAGGATTTTAGCGGGACCTAGCTCCTACAATGAGCAGTTCTTC.